The rows below give T cell receptor beta chains drawn from one sample of a study of blood T cells in healthy people across ages. TCRdb ran MiXCR on the 5' RACE reads and lists one entry per CDR3 protein. This table has 1.5 million to 2 million distinct CDR3 sequences, approximately 30% appearing once. The sequencing input was blood. Receptor source: a woman aged 25 to 39 in good health. The CDR3 runs from the conserved cysteine through the conserved F or W. The D gene is left open where the match is weak. Some rows have no size entry. The others give once, few or many, or a class for an expanded clone.

size: .; J: TRBJ2-3; D: .; V: TRBV3-1; DNA: TGTGCCAGCAGCCTAGGGGACGGGATCACAGATACGCAGTATTTT; CDR3: CASSLGDGITDTQYF
size: many; J: TRBJ2-5; D: TRBD1; V: TRBV9; DNA: TGTGCCAGCAGCCCCCAGGGGGCTGAAGAGACCCAGTACTTC; CDR3: CASSPQGAEETQYF
size: once; J: TRBJ1-4; D: .; V: TRBV6-6; DNA: TGTGCCAGCAGTTACTCGAGACAGGCGGCTACTAATGAAAAACTGTTTTTT; CDR3: CASSYSRQAATNEKLFF
size: .; J: TRBJ2-1; D: TRBD2; V: TRBV9; DNA: TGTGCCAGCGGCGCGGGAGACGGTGAGCAGTTCTTC; CDR3: CASGAGDGEQFF
size: many; J: TRBJ2-7; D: .; V: TRBV5-1; DNA: TGCGCCAGCAGCTTCTCCAGGGCCGGAGAGCAGTACTTC; CDR3: CASSFSRAGEQYF
size: many; J: TRBJ1-2; D: .; V: TRBV5-1; DNA: TGCGCCAGCAGCCCCGGGGGGCCCAACTATGGCTACACCTTC; CDR3: CASSPGGPNYGYTF
size: .; J: TRBJ2-5; D: .; V: TRBV7-9; DNA: TGTGCCAGCAGCTTCGATCGCGGTTCGGAGACCCAGTACTTC; CDR3: CASSFDRGSETQYF
size: few; J: TRBJ2-4; D: TRBD2; V: TRBV10-3; DNA: TGTGCCATCAGTGAGTCTAGAGACGCGGGGGGTTACAATGAGCAGTACTTC; CDR3: CAISESRDAGGYNEQYF
size: .; J: TRBJ1-5; D: .; V: TRBV7-2; DNA: TGTGCCAGCAGTTTCAACTATTATCAGCCCCAGCATTTT; CDR3: CASSFNYYQPQHF
size: .; J: TRBJ2-7; D: TRBD1; V: TRBV3-1; DNA: TGTGCCAGCAGCCAAGTATGGGACAGCGCCTACGAGCAGTACTTC; CDR3: CASSQVWDSAYEQYF
size: many; J: TRBJ2-1; D: TRBD2; V: TRBV10-3; DNA: TGTGCCATCAGTGAGTCCGGGAGCGGGAGGGGGAATGAGCAGTTCTTC; CDR3: CAISESGSGRGNEQFF
size: .; J: TRBJ2-1; D: .; V: TRBV28; DNA: TGTGCCAGCAGTTTGGGGGGGGCAGGGGTGGATGAGCAGTTCTTC; CDR3: CASSLGGAGVDEQFF
size: .; J: TRBJ2-1; D: .; V: TRBV7-8; DNA: TGTGCCAGCAGCGCGCACCCCAATGAGCAGTTCTTC; CDR3: CASSAHPNEQFF
size: many; J: TRBJ1-2; D: TRBD1; V: TRBV5-1; DNA: TGCGCCAGCAGCATCTACAGGGGAGTTGGTTATGGCTACACCTTC; CDR3: CASSIYRGVGYGYTF
size: .; J: TRBJ1-2; D: .; V: TRBV20-1; DNA: TGCAGTGCTGTCGGGGGCGTCGACTATGGCTACACCTTC; CDR3: CSAVGGVDYGYTF
size: few; J: TRBJ2-1; D: TRBD2; V: TRBV5-1; DNA: TGCGCCAGCAGGTCGGCTAGCGGGAGAAGGGAGCAGTTCTTC; CDR3: CASRSASGRREQFF
size: many; J: TRBJ2-7; D: .; V: TRBV7-2; DNA: TGTGCCAGCAGCTCCCCACCTGGAGTCGACGAGCAGTACTTC; CDR3: CASSSPPGVDEQYF
size: .; J: TRBJ2-7; D: .; V: TRBV20-1; DNA: TGCAGTGCTAGCGACCCTTCCTACAATGAGCAGTACTTC; CDR3: CSASDPSYNEQYF
size: .; J: TRBJ2-2; D: TRBD2; V: TRBV19; DNA: TGTGCCAGTAGTACCCTAGCGGGGGGCACCGGGGAGCTGTTTTTT; CDR3: CASSTLAGGTGELFF
size: once; J: TRBJ2-1; D: TRBD2; V: TRBV30; DNA: TGTGCCTGGAGTAGGGCTAGCGGGAGTTGGAATGAGCAGTTCTTC; CDR3: CAWSRASGSWNEQFF
size: few; J: TRBJ2-7; D: .; V: TRBV11-2; DNA: TGTGCCAGCAGCGGCGGGGCGGGGAGAGAGCAGTACTTC; CDR3: CASSGGAGREQYF
size: .; J: TRBJ1-5; D: .; V: TRBV6-1; DNA: TGTGCCAGCAGTCCCTTTCTAGGTCAGCCCCAGCATTTT; CDR3: CASSPFLGQPQHF
size: .; J: TRBJ2-1; D: TRBD2; V: TRBV4-1; DNA: TGCGCCAGCAGCCCCCTCCCAACGAGCGGGAGGGGTGAGCAGTTCTTC; CDR3: CASSPLPTSGRGEQFF
size: few; J: TRBJ1-4; D: TRBD1; V: TRBV12-3/TRBV12-4; DNA: TGTGCCAGCAGCCCCCGGGGACAGGGTAATGAAAAACTGTTTTTT; CDR3: CASSPRGQGNEKLFF
size: many; J: TRBJ2-7; D: .; V: TRBV7-6; DNA: TGTGCCAGCAGCCTTAAGACAGACTACGAGCAGTACTTC; CDR3: CASSLKTDYEQYF
size: .; J: TRBJ2-7; D: .; V: TRBV2; DNA: TGTGCCAGCAGTGTTGGCAGGGGGGTCTACGAGCAGTACTTC; CDR3: CASSVGRGVYEQYF
size: .; J: TRBJ2-2; D: .; V: TRBV7-2; DNA: TGTGCCAGCAGACTAGCCGGTACCGGGGAGCTGTTTTTT; CDR3: CASRLAGTGELFF
size: few; J: TRBJ2-1; D: TRBD2; V: TRBV6-1; DNA: TGTGCCAGCAGTGATTGGTCTAGCGGGGGACCCAATGAGCAGTTCTTC; CDR3: CASSDWSSGGPNEQFF
size: many; J: TRBJ2-7; D: .; V: TRBV7-3; DNA: TGTGCCAGCAGCTCATCCCCCGCCTACGAGCAGTACTTC; CDR3: CASSSSPAYEQYF
size: .; J: TRBJ2-1; D: TRBD2; V: TRBV15; DNA: TGTGCCACCACCTTTTCCCCGGGACTAGCGGGGGGACCCGAGCAGTTCTTC; CDR3: CATTFSPGLAGGPEQFF
size: .; J: TRBJ2-2; D: TRBD2; V: TRBV2; DNA: TGTGCCAGCAGTGAGTCCAGCGGGGACACCGGGGAGCTGTTTTTT; CDR3: CASSESSGDTGELFF
size: .; J: TRBJ2-6; D: TRBD1; V: TRBV6-5; DNA: TGTGCCAGCAGTTACTCGTTCACAGGGGCCGCTGGGGTCAACGTCCTGACTTTC; CDR3: CASSYSFTGAAGVNVLTF
size: once; J: TRBJ1-1; D: .; V: TRBV7-2; DNA: TGTGCCAGCAGCTTAAGACGCCAGACGAACACTGAAGCTTTCTTT; CDR3: CASSLRRQTNTEAFF
size: .; J: TRBJ2-1; D: TRBD2; V: TRBV4-3; DNA: TGCGCCAGCAGCCATAGCGGACTAGGTGGACGAGATGAGCAGTTCTTC; CDR3: CASSHSGLGGRDEQFF
size: .; J: TRBJ1-5; D: .; V: TRBV6-2/TRBV6-3; DNA: TGTGCCAGCAGTTACTCCCCCAGGGCGGGCAATCAGCCCCAGCATTTT; CDR3: CASSYSPRAGNQPQHF
size: few; J: TRBJ1-1; D: .; V: TRBV6-5; DNA: TGTGCCAGCAGGAAAGAGAGGACTGAAGCTTTCTTT; CDR3: CASRKERTEAFF
size: few; J: TRBJ2-7; D: TRBD1; V: TRBV11-2; DNA: TGTGCCAGCAGATCACCGGGACAGGGGACCCACGAGCAGTACTTC; CDR3: CASRSPGQGTHEQYF
size: .; J: TRBJ2-7; D: TRBD1; V: TRBV9; DNA: TGTGCCAGCAGCGGCCGGGACAGGGTCGGTCTCTACGAGCAGTACTTC; CDR3: CASSGRDRVGLYEQYF
size: .; J: TRBJ1-5; D: .; V: TRBV9; DNA: TGTGCCAGCAGCGTTTCAGGGGAAGGAGGCAATCAGCCCCAGCATTTT; CDR3: CASSVSGEGGNQPQHF
size: few; J: TRBJ2-3; D: .; V: TRBV6-6; DNA: TGTGCCAGCAGTCGAATCGGGGCAGATACGCAGTATTTT; CDR3: CASSRIGADTQYF
size: few; J: TRBJ2-3; D: .; V: TRBV21-1; DNA: TGTGCCAGCAGCAAATCTTGGCGGAAGAGCACAGATACGCAGTATTTT; CDR3: CASSKSWRKSTDTQYF
size: few; J: TRBJ2-3; D: TRBD2; V: TRBV7-2; DNA: TGTGCCAGCAGTTCGAGCGGGAGGTCTTCAGATACGCAGTATTTT; CDR3: CASSSSGRSSDTQYF
size: few; J: TRBJ2-3; D: TRBD2; V: TRBV12-5; DNA: TGTGCTAGTGGTCCCCACCCGCTAGCGGGGGGGCCCGAAGATACGCAGTATTTT; CDR3: CASGPHPLAGGPEDTQYF
size: few; J: TRBJ1-2; D: .; V: TRBV4-3; DNA: TGCGCCAGCAGCCAAGATGCAGGGTTCGAAGGATACTATGGCTACACCTTC; CDR3: CASSQDAGFEGYYGYTF
size: .; J: TRBJ2-3; D: .; V: TRBV29-1; DNA: TGCAGTAGTTCCTTCACAGATACGCAGTATTTT; CDR3: CSSSFTDTQYF
size: .; J: TRBJ1-2; D: TRBD1; V: TRBV7-9; DNA: TGTGCCAGCAGCCACGACAGGGGGCTAAGTGGCTACACCTTC; CDR3: CASSHDRGLSGYTF
size: .; J: TRBJ2-3; D: .; V: TRBV2; DNA: TGTGCCAGCAGTGGAGACAGGTCCACAGATACGCAGTATTTT; CDR3: CASSGDRSTDTQYF
size: few; J: TRBJ1-2; D: .; V: TRBV7-3; DNA: TGTGCCAGCAGCTTAACGGCGGACACCTCCTATGGCTACACCTTC; CDR3: CASSLTADTSYGYTF